This TCR beta chain was found in a study of T cells in Graves' hyperthyroidism and ophthalmopathy. Notes on this clonotype: This could be a read error, since a much larger clone is one nucleotide away.

TCR beta CDR3 regions were amplified from RNA. The HTBI set primed first-round TCR CDR3 RT-PCR. TCRdb processed the multiplex PCR reads anew with MiXCR; each CDR3 protein has one entry. The sample carries some 300,000 distinct CDR3 sequences, around a fifth recorded once. The receptor was isolated from a man aged 45-65 years with Graves' ophthalmopathy. The material sequenced was blood.

CDR3 DNA: TGTGCCAGCAGCTTAGGGGGGACCAACACAGATACGCAGTATTTT. Its translation: CASSLGGTNTDTQYF. J is TRBJ2-3 and V is TRBV7-9, with D perhaps matching TRBD1 or TRBD2 (5 bases each). The germline CDR1 and CDR2 sequences are SEHNR and FQNEAQ (reference sequence). Trimming pared 1 base from V and 2 bases from J, leaving 10 bases between. The CDR3 is made up of 15 amino acids.